Below, one TCR beta chain is given with its context. Antigen unknown. The entry originates in a study of graft-versus-host responses after intestinal transplantation. About the study: As for transplant type, recipients had multivisceral, liver-intestinal, or isolated intestinal grafts. Recipients were all induced with anti-thymocyte globulin, then given tacrolimus and steroids for roughly three years. Study conclusions and caveats: The recipient marrow held GvH clones, and some of them showed up first in ileum or blood. Early post-transplant falls in HvG clones accompanied the peak levels of circulating GvH clones.

Germline CDR1 and CDR2: SGHTA and FQGNSA. CDR3 length equals 14 residues. The germline V and J ends were trimmed by 1 base and 4 bases, with 10 bases remaining between them. Method: immunoSEQ multiplex PCR; TCRdb's copy keeps in-frame clones and lacks some. Of 20,000 to 25,000 clones listed, about 88% were seen once; the top ten hold about 5.1%. The chain joins TRBV7-2 to TRBJ1-1; a possible D gene is TRBD1 (5 bases). The sample was PBMCs, taken roughly 65 days after intestinal transplantation. The receptor was derived from a human patient who received an intestinal transplant, so some T cells may come from the graft donor. CDR3 sequence: CASSLDRDGTEAFF. CDR3 nucleotide sequence: TGTGCCAGCAGCTTAGATCGGGACGGCACTGAAGCTTTCTTT. Supplemented by reference TRBV7-2 and TRBJ1-1, the full variable domain reads GAGVSQSPSNKVTEKGKDVELRCDPISGHTALYWYRQSLGQGLEFLIYFQGNSAPDKSGLPSDRFSAERTGGSVSTLTIQRTQQEDSAVYLCASSLDRDGTEAFFGQGTRLTVV.